One and the same sample provided the 13 T cell receptor beta chains below, sequenced in a study of CXCR3-negative and CXCR3-positive naive CD8 T cells. The authors prepared UMI-labeled TRB cDNA libraries by 5' RACE. TCRdb re-called the 5' RACE reads and catalogs CDR3 proteins one per entry, DNA excluded. The listing contains tens of thousands of distinct CDR3 sequences. The sequenced material came from memory CD8+ T cells from blood. The receptors come from a human donor in good health. Some clones in this sample may be carry-over from other donors' samples.

This sequence joins TRBV27 and TRBJ2-7; the TRBD2 assignment by TCRdb is unverifiable without DNA. The germline V gene has CDR1 MNHEY and CDR2 SMNVEV (reference sequence). This CDR3 region has 14 residues. CDR3 sequence: CASSGDGGDYEQYF.

CDR3 region: CASSLGTGGGNEQFF. V is TRBV28 and J is TRBJ2-1; TCRdb's D gene call, TRBD1, goes unchecked for lack of DNA. This CDR3 spans 15 amino acids. Germline-derived CDR1 and CDR2 are MDHEN and SYDVKM.

J is TRBJ1-6 and V is TRBV5-4; lacking DNA, the TRBD1 call made by TCRdb goes unchecked. The CDR3 length is 14 residues. Per germline, CDR1 SGHNT and CDR2 YYREEE (reference sequence). CDR3 region: CASSLNGGNSPLHF. The variable domain in full, completed from reference TRBV5-4 and TRBJ1-6, reads ETGVTQSPTHLIKTRGQQVTLRCSSQSGHNTVSWYQQALGQGPQFIFQYYREEENGRGNFPPRFSGLQFPNYSSELNVNALELDDSALYLCASSLNGGNSPLHFGNGTRLTVT.

The CDR3: CASSQQLAGGPDTQYF. The chain links TRBV4-3 to TRBJ2-3; TCRdb's D call of TRBD2 is untestable without DNA. The CDR3 has 16 residues. Germline CDR1 is LGHNA and CDR2 is YSLEER.

The chain employs TRBV7-8 and TRBJ1-1; TCRdb designates TRBD1, a call that cannot be tested without DNA. CDR1 SGHVS and CDR2 FQNEAQ come from the germline V gene. The CDR3 is 14 residues long. CDR3: CASRWDRVFGEAFF.

The V call is TRBV5-5, the J call TRBJ2-4; TCRdb outputs TRBD1, but without DNA this stays unchecked. The CDR3 extends over 17 amino acids. Germline assignment: CDR1 SGHKS and CDR2 YYEKEE (reference sequence). The CDR3 region is CASSLWGRGTEKNIQYF.

V gene TRBV5-6 combines with J gene TRBJ2-7. Germline V lookup: CDR1 SGHDT, CDR2 YYEEEE. The CDR3 spans 14 residues. The CDR3 spells CASSLVRENGEQYF.

The chain links TRBV30 to TRBJ1-6; TCRdb's D gene call, TRBD1, goes unchecked for lack of DNA. Germline-derived CDR1 and CDR2 are GTSNPN and SVGIG (reference sequence). The CDR3 contains 15 residues. The CDR3 loop is CAWRAAGGVYSPLHF.

The chain is built from TRBV4-2 and TRBJ2-1; without DNA, the TCRdb call of TRBD2 cannot be checked. The germline V gene has CDR1 LGHNA and CDR2 YNFKEQ. The CDR3 sequence is 16 residues long. The chain's CDR3 is CASSSETSGGYNEQFF.

This clonotype is called medium-sized based on its frequency. The chain recombines TRBV4-3 with TRBJ1-1; without DNA, the TCRdb call of TRBD1 cannot be checked. Germline CDR1 is LGHNA and CDR2 is YSLEER. The length of the CDR3 is 16 residues. The CDR3 region is CASSQDSTGTITEAFF.

In terms of frequency, this clonotype is medium-sized. This rearrangement joins TRBV18 to TRBJ1-1; the TRBD1 assignment by TCRdb is unverifiable without DNA. The CDR3 sequence is 14 residues long. CDR1 and CDR2 (germline): KGHSH, LQKENI. CDR3 sequence reads: CASSTINPGFGAFF.

The chain employs TRBV29-1 and TRBJ2-3; the TCRdb call, TRBD1, lacks DNA for checking. This CDR3 contains 16 residues. Germline-derived CDR1 and CDR2 are SQVTM and ANQGSEA. CDR3 residues: CSVLPVARGIGGTQYF.

V usage is TRBV5-1 and J usage is TRBJ2-1. The CDR3 consists of 14 residues. Germline-derived CDR1 and CDR2 are SGHRS and YFSETQ. This CDR3 reads CASSLVSSYNEQFF. Based on the CDR3 plus reference TRBV5-1 and TRBJ2-1, the full variable domain is KAGVTQTPRYLIKTRGQQVTLSCSPISGHRSVSWYQQTPGQGLQFLFEYFSETQRNKGNFPGRFSGRQFSNSRSEMNVSTLELGDSALYLCASSLVSSYNEQFFGPGTRLTVL.